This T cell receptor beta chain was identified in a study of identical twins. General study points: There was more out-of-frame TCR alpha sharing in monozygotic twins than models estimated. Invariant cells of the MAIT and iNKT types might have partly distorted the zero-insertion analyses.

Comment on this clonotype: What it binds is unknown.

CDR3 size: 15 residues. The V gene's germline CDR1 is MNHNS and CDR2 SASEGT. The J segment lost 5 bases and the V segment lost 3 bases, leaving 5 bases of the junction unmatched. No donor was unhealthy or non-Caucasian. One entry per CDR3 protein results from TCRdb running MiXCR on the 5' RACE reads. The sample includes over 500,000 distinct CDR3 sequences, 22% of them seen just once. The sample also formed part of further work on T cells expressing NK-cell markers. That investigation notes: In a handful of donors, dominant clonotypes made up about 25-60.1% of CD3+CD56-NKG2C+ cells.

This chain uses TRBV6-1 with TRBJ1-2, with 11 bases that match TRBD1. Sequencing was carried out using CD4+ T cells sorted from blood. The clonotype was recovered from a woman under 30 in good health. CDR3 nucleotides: TGTGCCAGCAGTGACCGGGACAGGGGGATTTATGGCTACACCTTC. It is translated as CASSDRDRGIYGYTF.